The clone carrying this TCR beta chain has a handful of counts. Its antigen is not identified. This specimen comes from a study of T-cell memory formation after mild COVID-19. Germline V gene lookup returns CDR1 SGHTA and CDR2 FQGTGA. The CDR3 covers 16 residues. Trimming removed 0 bases from V and 3 bases from J, with 14 bases in between. Study results and caveats: Day 15 to 85 contracting clones showed balanced CD4/CD8; later expanders leaned CD4+. Cross-reactive memory apparently joined, as some responding clones appeared in pre-infection memory.

TCRdb processed the 5' RACE reads anew with MiXCR; each CDR3 protein has one entry. The table lists roughly 560,000 distinct CDR3 sequences, approximately 20% of them singletons, with around 13% in the top ten. The chain carries TRBV7-3 and TRBJ1-1, with D possibly being TRBD1 (6 bases). This sequence was found in an adult woman who had mild COVID-19 (a few samples of this study predate the infection). Cell type and time point are not known. Sequencing was performed on PBMCs or a T cell subset sorted from them (not recorded which). CDR3 sequence (DNA): TGTGCCAGCAGCTTAACCCCGCCGGGGGCGTACACTGAAGCTTTCTTT. Translating it yields CASSLTPPGAYTEAFF.